A single T cell receptor beta chain is shown here with its context. Its antigen is unidentified. The sample comes from a study of shared clonotypes between healthy human individuals. General study points: Inspection by rarefaction showed sorted-subset sequencing to be incomplete despite large depth.

Trimming stripped 6 bases from V and 4 bases from J, with 12 bases between. The CDR3 runs 14 residues. The germline CDR1 and CDR2 sequences are MNHNS and SASEGT. The assay used deep level. Sorted-subset replicate PCR reactions were performed with approximately 190 ng DNA, corresponding to about 30,000 T cell genomes. The assay was immunoSEQ multiplex PCR, and TCRdb's table has in-frame clones only and misses some. The sample holds a few million clones; 85% to 95% are singletons and the top ten take 0.14%. Donors were healthy HIV-negative adults without recently reported acute infections or vaccinations.

The sample taken for sequencing was naive CD4+ T cells sorted from blood. Subset in this sample: CD45RA+ positively selected. The V gene is TRBV6-1, the J gene TRBJ2-2; D may match TRBD1 or TRBD2 (6 bases each). This sequence was found in a young man in good health. Here the CDR3 reads CASRSGGLTGELFF. The CDR3 bases are TGTGCCAGCAGGAGTGGGGGGCTCACCGGGGAGCTGTTTTTT.